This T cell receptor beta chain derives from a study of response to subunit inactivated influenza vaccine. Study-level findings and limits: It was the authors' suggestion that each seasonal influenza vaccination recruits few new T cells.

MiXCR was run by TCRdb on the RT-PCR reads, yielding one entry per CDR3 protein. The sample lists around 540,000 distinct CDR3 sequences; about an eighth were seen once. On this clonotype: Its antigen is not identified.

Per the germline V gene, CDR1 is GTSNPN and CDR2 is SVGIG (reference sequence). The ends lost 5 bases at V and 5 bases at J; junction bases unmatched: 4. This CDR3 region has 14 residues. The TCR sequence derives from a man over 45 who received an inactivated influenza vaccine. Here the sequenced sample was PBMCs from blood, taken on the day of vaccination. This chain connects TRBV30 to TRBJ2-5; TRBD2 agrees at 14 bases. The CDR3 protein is CAWGLAGGRETQYF. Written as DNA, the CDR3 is TGTGCCTGGGGACTAGCGGGAGGTCGGGAGACCCAGTACTTC.